Reported below is one TCR beta chain. This specimen belongs to a study of shared clonotypes between healthy human individuals. Across the study: With ages of 18 to 49, the donors were a couple of women and a few men.

Trimming removed 3 bases at V and 4 bases at J, with 5 bases between. The germline CDR1 and CDR2 sequences are SEHNR and FQNEAQ (reference sequence). The CDR3 totals 12 residues. Profiled with immunoSEQ multiplex PCR; TCRdb holds only in-frame clones, not every one. The top ten clones hold roughly 10% of a sample with some 200,000 clones, about 69% of them seen once. The chain joins TRBV7-9 to TRBJ2-3, with unresolved D. The clonotype comes from a man in his thirties or forties in good health. Sequencing was performed on memory CD4+ T cells sorted from blood. The subset: CD45RA-negative fraction. CDR3 residues: CASSLPPDTQYF. The CDR3 DNA reads as TGTGCCAGCAGCTTGCCCCCAGATACGCAGTATTTT.